A selection of T cell receptor beta chains follows, all from one sample in a study of a mutant IDH1 vaccine in newly diagnosed glioma. Assay used: immunoSEQ multiplex PCR; TCRdb lists only in-frame clones, some missing. The sample lists under 40,000 clones; approximately 89% were seen once. Their antigen targets remain unknown. This specimen consisted of PBMCs, obtained from a glioma patient whose treatment included an IDH1 peptide vaccine. The receptors were gathered from a man between 40 and 49 years old with glioma. The conserved cysteine and the conserved F or W are not part of the CDR3 here. Fields, in order: D gene, V gene, CDR3 protein. A D gene is named only where the DNA matches it firmly.

NA TRBV11-1 ASSFHSTNTEAF
TRBD2 TRBV6-5 ASSYSKAGGAYEQY
NA TRBV14 ASSHRVGETQY
TRBD1 TRBV7-9 ASSLHRGNEKLF
NA TRBV2 ASSVFGTRYGYT
TRBD1 TRBV5-5 ASSFQGAQPQH
TRBD2 TRBV4-3 ASSRLADYNEQF
NA TRBV5-4 ASSLGARDNEQF
NA TRBV19 ASSMIDGSNQPQH
NA TRBV28 ASSFQISRGAGANVLT
TRBD2 TRBV4-3 ASSQGSAGGETQY
NA TRBV11-1 ASSFRVASGELF
NA TRBV6-5 ASSLQVYTEAF
NA TRBV19 ASSPSMGPGYEQY
TRBD2 TRBV7-8 ASSLDLWTSGRSGELF
NA TRBV11-2 ASSPNSGSQETQY
NA TRBV19 ASSIGARQPQH
NA TRBV15 ATSRETALRTDTQY
NA TRBV10-3 AISEDVMYNEQF
NA TRBV20-1 SAGMNTEAF
NA TRBV5-6 ASSFGGNTEAF
NA TRBV14 ASSQDNRIVLADAF
NA TRBV5-5 ASSPWTALKEGYT
NA TRBV5-6 ASSSLGLIQGSPLH
NA TRBV5-6 ASSPGLAYEQY
NA TRBV7-6 ASSLPPHEKLF
NA TRBV11-2 ASSSHWGAGANVLT
NA TRBV7-8 ASSLRLQLRYQETQY
NA TRBV2 ASSVPGIGTEAF
TRBD1 TRBV19 ASSFRTGTTEAF
TRBD1 TRBV7-2 ASSRIQGDNQPQH
NA TRBV2 AASGQGTYGYT
TRBD1 TRBV5-1 ASETQATGAHPYEQY
TRBD1 TRBV28 ASSLYRGLGQPQH
NA TRBV21-1 ASSVTRDRPSTEQY
TRBD1 TRBV10-3 AISEGGPGQGGQPQH
NA TRBV5-1 ASSLAGLGEPLH
TRBD2 TRBV5-1 ASSAGLAGGRTDTQY
NA TRBV5-5 ASSLTPSSYNSPLH
NA TRBV7-2 ASSPWVGSGKLF
NA TRBV5-1 ASSLGQQSSYEQY
TRBD2 TRBV10-2 ASRAGGLALSEQY
NA TRBV7-9 ASSLATAKGGYT
TRBD2 TRBV15 ATSGVAGKLGETQY
TRBD1 TRBV2 ASNKDRGNQPQH
NA TRBV11-3 ASSSGWTDTQY
NA TRBV7-9 ASSLGGIYNEQF
TRBD1 TRBV11-2 ASSRDRESPQH
NA TRBV14 ASSPNLGQVYGYT
NA TRBV28 ASRNAGTLRHYGYT
TRBD1 TRBV19 ASSPRQGVIYEQY
NA TRBV6-4 ASSDRGRGGDYGYT
TRBD1 TRBV6-1 ASSDGTGRNTIY
TRBD1 TRBV10-3 AITNPGDSSLSGNTIY